The source of this TCR beta chain is a study of PD-1 blockade in classical Hodgkin lymphoma (dated by TCRdb to 2020 to 2022). Turning to the overall study: Nivolumab dosing was 3 mg/kg intravenously every 2 weeks, continuing until either disease progression or unacceptable toxicity. The study used CyTOF and TCR beta sequencing to define a peripheral blood immune signature of response to PD-1 blockade in classical Hodgkin lymphoma. Study-level results and caveats: CD4+ but not CD8+ TCR diversity rose significantly by C4D1 (p=0.0027 vs p=0.16), most apparent in complete responders (p=0.02). Among trial patients, those achieving complete response had baseline diversity similar to that of newly diagnosed patients, while diversity was significantly lower in partial responders and progressors. Baseline TCR diversity was reported to be lower in newly diagnosed patients than in healthy donors, and even lower in relapsed/refractory patients. The study was restricted to a single clinical trial cohort, and the causes of repertoire differences, possibly disease activity or prior therapy, were left undefined. Diversity was lower in patients who began nivolumab less than 1 year after ASCT, so these patients were left out of later analyses to avoid confounding by immune reconstitution.

Here V drops 1 base and J drops 2 bases, and the junction holds 7 bases not matched to any gene. CDR1 and CDR2, looked up from the germline V gene, are SGHAT and FQNNGV. From the cysteine up to the phenylalanine, the CDR3 has a length of 16 residues. The kept DNA is CDR3 alone, 48 bases in frame from the first base. The Qiagen DNeasy kit was used to extract genomic DNA both from unsorted PBMCs and from the negatively selected CD4+ and CD8+ fractions. TCR beta CDR3 regions were subjected to amplification by immunoSEQ multiplex PCR with primers that anneal to V and J segments. A synthetic immune receptor repertoire was used to minimize amplification bias, and any residual bias was removed computationally once sequencing was done. For the original study's pipeline: Repertoire diversity was quantified as the Shannon entropy index using custom Python scripts. Unsorted, CD4+ and CD8+ repertoires were analyzed separately, except for combined analyses in which CD4+ and CD8+ sequences were merged in silico. Clonal expansion was defined as at least a 2-fold frequency increase after treatment relative to C1D1, with a pseudocount of 0.5 for undetected baseline clones. Clones with 0 or 1 copy at C1D1 were defined as singleton clones, while clones with 2 or more copies were defined as non-singleton clones. Clones expanded in unsorted samples were annotated as CD4+, CD8+ or unknown by matching protein sequences in sorted samples from the same patient. Wilcoxon tests on paired samples were used to test diversity changes from C1D1 to C4D1. Entries here come from immuneACCESS through TCRdb and include only in-frame sequences with V and J called. Some clones fail to appear in such tables; in the studies checked, an unresolved V gene covers under half of the shortfall, and the cause of the remainder is unknown. V, J and clone size are taken as reported in that table, and D and trimming were inferred from the DNA itself. Present in this sample are about 6,600 clones, 60% to 80% of which were seen just once. More than 35% of the sample rests with the top ten.

According to the study, the label for this sample's time point signals: cycle 1 day 1 (C1D1), immediately before nivolumab initiation. Every trial patient had relapsed after autologous stem cell transplantation, and cohorts A, B and C differed in prior brentuximab vedotin exposure. The trial cohort included 56 patients with relapsed/refractory classical Hodgkin lymphoma, and each patient had a best overall response of complete response, partial response or progressive disease. Single-agent nivolumab was administered to trial patients in the multi-cohort phase II CheckMate 205 trial. An independent review committee assessed best overall response by applying the 2007 International Working Group response criteria. PBMCs from the trial were collected at three points: immediately before nivolumab initiation (C1D1), and during therapy at cycle 2 day 1 and cycle 4 day 1. Peripheral blood was collected in 8 mL Vacutainer Cell Preparation Tubes, from which PBMCs were isolated by centrifugation and then cryopreserved.

On this clone itself: The antigen it recognizes is unknown. Base qualities are not recorded, but no much larger clone differs from it by a single base.

Here the chain combines TRBV11-2 and TRBJ2-5; 7 central nucleotides agree with TRBD2. The sequence derives from a human donor with classical Hodgkin lymphoma. Source: peripheral blood mononuclear cells (PBMCs), taken at baseline. The CDR3 protein is CASSLGLAILQETQYF. The DNA is as follows: TGTGCCAGCAGCTTAGGACTAGCCATCCTACAAGAGACCCAGTACTTC.